These T cell receptor beta chains were read from a single sample in a study of siplizumab effects on memory and regulatory T cells. This table comes from immunoSEQ multiplex PCR, and its TCRdb copy is limited to in-frame clones, with some not included. The sample shows tens of thousands of clones, roughly 96% of them seen only once. What was sequenced was naive CD4+ T cells sorted from blood. The receptors come from a human donor in good health. CDR3s include the opening cysteine and the closing phenylalanine or tryptophan. Fields, in order: V gene, CDR3 length, clone size, J gene, CDR3 protein. Not every row has a clone size; where given, it reads once, few, many or a size class.

TRBV29-1	13	NA	TRBJ1-1	CSTAPQVGTEAFF
TRBV7-2	15	NA	TRBJ2-3	CASSSRTASTDTQYF
TRBV11-2	15	NA	TRBJ2-1	CASRKPGVRNNEQFF
TRBV7-5	12	NA	TRBJ1-1	CVRSFQEDEAFF
TRBV10-3	16	NA	TRBJ2-1	CAISKTVSLGHNEQFF
TRBV5-6	15	NA	TRBJ2-3	CASSFWDGSADTQYF
TRBV19	16	NA	TRBJ2-1	CASSILLAGGPDEQFF
TRBV12-5	13	NA	TRBJ2-3	CAIAGGGTDTQYF
TRBV2	17	NA	TRBJ2-3	CASSEVSLAQTTDTQYF
TRBV5-1	13	NA	TRBJ2-2	CASSLGATGELFF
TRBV14	15	NA	TRBJ1-6	CASSQGVRGGSPLHF
TRBV25-1	14	NA	TRBJ1-1	CASSEWVGNTEAFF
TRBV30	14	NA	TRBJ1-5	CAWSVQSGNQPQHF
TRBV5-4	15	NA	TRBJ2-3	CASSLGGAGTDTQYF
TRBV5-6	15	NA	TRBJ2-5	CASSDTGTGAETQYF
TRBV28	16	NA	TRBJ2-7	CASSFSLQGHSYEQYF
TRBV19	16	NA	TRBJ1-2	CASSKPGAPSLGGYTF
TRBV10-1	13	NA	TRBJ2-7	CASSDGNSYEQYF
TRBV7-3	14	once	TRBJ2-7	CASSPSGGAYEQYF
TRBV9	15	NA	TRBJ2-3	CASSVGGYSTDTQYF
TRBV2	13	NA	TRBJ2-1	CASNDRGRSEQFF
TRBV28	16	NA	TRBJ1-4	CASSSADRFPAEKLFF
TRBV25-1	14	once	TRBJ1-1	CASTGDREYTEAFF
TRBV30	16	NA	TRBJ1-5	CAWSGQGGNSNQPQHF
TRBV7-9	11	NA	TRBJ2-1	CASSLNSEQFF
TRBV7-3	15	NA	TRBJ2-4	CASSRVPGLSNIQYF
TRBV11-2	16	NA	TRBJ2-1	CASSGSGGRSYNEQFF
TRBV30	17	NA	TRBJ2-3	CAWRAGWTSGGADTQYF
TRBV28	12	NA	TRBJ2-1	CASSLLYNEQFF
TRBV27	18	NA	TRBJ2-7	CASSTGTGTGTPLYEQYF
TRBV19	14	NA	TRBJ2-2	CASSDGGMSGELFF
TRBV11-2	12	NA	TRBJ2-7	CASRRSGHEQYF
TRBV5-5	16	NA	TRBJ1-4	CASSLNVGATNEKLFF
TRBV28	16	NA	TRBJ1-3	CASSYSGHLSGNTIYF
TRBV7-3	13	NA	TRBJ1-1	CASSLRQNTEAFF
TRBV6-5	15	NA	TRBJ1-2	CASSYAVQDNYGYTF
TRBV5-3	11	NA	TRBJ1-6	CARSLGSPLHF
TRBV2	15	NA	TRBJ2-3	CASSPRGGGTDTQYF
TRBV5-1	13	NA	TRBJ2-7	CASTRQEGYEQYF
TRBV7-2	13	NA	TRBJ2-7	CASLDRVSYEQYF
TRBV6-6	14	NA	TRBJ1-4	CASSYRATGEKLFF
TRBV27	14	NA	TRBJ1-2	CASSLSRTGDGYTF
TRBV6-1	12	NA	TRBJ1-3	CASETDGNTIYF
TRBV12-5	15	NA	TRBJ2-1	CASGSRVSIRNEQFF
TRBV19	12	NA	TRBJ2-7	CASSVPGTREYF
TRBV2	12	few	TRBJ1-6	CASSEGNPPLHF
TRBV2	15	NA	TRBJ2-5	CASSDSRGGRKTQYF
TRBV7-3	16	once	TRBJ2-3	CASSPRDKWGTDTQYF
TRBV7-9	13	NA	TRBJ1-4	CASSSVFNEKLFF
TRBV28	14	NA	TRBJ2-7	CATNLGGAPYEQYF
TRBV6-1	15	NA	TRBJ1-5	CASTFQVGSNQPQHF
TRBV19	17	NA	TRBJ2-2	CASSIFLTGGHTGELFF
TRBV15	16	NA	TRBJ2-3	CATSTGERRGGDTQYF
TRBV27	16	once	TRBJ2-7	CASSLLPGQGSYEQYF
TRBV19	16	NA	TRBJ1-5	CASSSSTGEIHQPQHF
TRBV9	17	NA	TRBJ2-3	CASSQRLLAGGTDTQYF